Following are 26 T cell receptor beta chains from one sample sequenced in a study of CD8 T cells in Susac syndrome. After extraction with the RNeasy kit, about 0.5 to 1 ug of the RNA was reverse transcribed using random hexamers. TCRdb re-derived calls from the immunoSEQ multiplex PCR reads in MiXCR, one entry per CDR3 protein. The sample holds 150,000 to 200,000 distinct CDR3 sequences, about 93% seen once. The specimen was CD4+ T cells from PBMCs. These receptors came from a human donor in good health.

The chain uses TRBV5-1 and TRBJ2-2; either TRBD1 or TRBD2 may fit D (5 bases each). The CDR3 totals 13 residues. Germline V gene sequence: CDR1 SGHRS, CDR2 YFSETQ. V was pared by 4 bases and J by 5 bases, with 9 bases between. CDR3: CASSTGTTGELFF. The CDR3 region has the DNA TGCGCCAGCAGCACGGGGACGACCGGGGAGCTGTTTTTT. The full variable domain, completed using reference TRBV5-1 and TRBJ2-2, is KAGVTQTPRYLIKTRGQQVTLSCSPISGHRSVSWYQQTPGQGLQFLFEYFSETQRNKGNFPGRFSGRQFSNSRSEMNVSTLELGDSALYLCASSTGTTGELFFGEGSRLTVL.

The chain couples TRBV5-4 to TRBJ2-7, with 9 bases lining up with TRBD2. Trimming at V came to 0 bases and at J to 2 bases, leaving 6 bases not matched to a gene. The CDR3 runs to 16 residues. In germline, CDR1 is SGHNT, CDR2 YYREEE (reference sequence). The CDR3 reads CASSLEPSGAPYEQYF. The CDR3 region has the DNA TGTGCCAGCAGCTTGGAGCCTAGCGGGGCCCCCTACGAGCAGTACTTC.

This chain uses TRBV4-2 with TRBJ2-5; 8 nucleotides agree with TRBD2. The V segment lost 1 base and the J segment 3 bases; nucleotides outside the gene matches: 10. There are 17 residues in the CDR3. CDR1 and CDR2 (germline): LGHNA, YNFKEQ. Written as DNA, the CDR3 is TGTGCCAGCAGCCAAGGGCCCGGAGCGGGGGCTGAAGAGACCCAGTACTTC. Protein sequence: CASSQGPGAGAEETQYF.

V is TRBV12-5 and J is TRBJ2-7; D remains ambiguous. CDR1 and CDR2 (germline): LGHNT, FRNRAP. This CDR3 is 12 amino acids long. Trimming stripped 9 bases from V and 0 bases from J, with 9 bases between. CDR3 loop: CASAPFSYEQYF. The CDR3 DNA reads TGTGCTAGCGCCCCTTTCTCCTACGAGCAGTACTTC.

The chain uses TRBV9 and TRBJ2-7, with 7 bases aligning to TRBD2. V trimming: 2 bases; J trimming: 3 bases; junction bases outside the gene matches: 11. There are 16 residues in the CDR3. Germline values: CDR1 SGDLS, CDR2 YYNGEE. The CDR3 DNA follows: TGTGCCAGCAGCGTCGAGGGAATAGCGGGCCTCTACGAGCAGTACTTC. Its protein product is CASSVEGIAGLYEQYF.

The V and J genes are TRBV6-2 or TRBV6-3 and TRBJ2-7; 9 bases line up with TRBD2. Unmatched junction bases numbered 12, after V lost 6 bases and J lost 6 bases. From germline, CDR1 is MNHEY and CDR2 SVGEGT. The CDR3 loop spans 15 amino acids. DNA for the CDR3: TGTGCCAGCAGAAGAAGCGGGGGGAACCAACGCGAGCAGTACTTC. It translates to CASRRSGGNQREQYF.

This clonotype was seen once. V is TRBV9 and J is TRBJ1-1; no definite D call. This CDR3 is 10 amino acids long. CDR1 and CDR2 from the germline V gene are SGDLS and YYNGEE. Trimming stripped 7 bases from V and 10 bases from J, with 11 bases between. For the CDR3, the DNA is TGTGCCAGCGGCCCCAGGAGAGCTTTCTTT. This translates into CASGPRRAFF.

The gene calls are TRBV3-1 and TRBJ1-6; TRBD1 is a possible D gene (6 bases). Germline CDR1 reads LGHDT; CDR2 reads YNNKEL (reference sequence). CDR3 length: 13 amino acids. Trimming left V 4 bases short and J 8 bases short, with 9 bases between. For the CDR3, the DNA is TGTGCCAGCAGCCCCAGGACAGATTCACCCCTCCACTTT. Encoded protein: CASSPRTDSPLHF.

J is TRBJ1-1 and V is TRBV18, with D unresolved. CDR3 length: 16 amino acids. Per the germline V gene, CDR1 is KGHSH and CDR2 is LQKENI. Trimming took 3 bases from V and 3 from J, leaving 17 bases between them. CDR3 sequence (DNA): TGTGCCAGCTCACCCACATTTAGGGCGAGTGACACTGAAGCTTTCTTT. Its translation: CASSPTFRASDTEAFF.

This clonotype came up a few times. The rearrangement links TRBV7-2 to TRBJ1-4, with 8 bases aligning to TRBD1. Unmatched junction bases numbered 5, after V lost 6 bases and J lost 8 bases. The CDR3 consists of 13 residues. Germline assignment: CDR1 SGHTA and CDR2 FQGNSA. CDR3 DNA sequence: TGTGCCAGCAGTCCGAGACAGGGGGAAAAACTGTTTTTT. Its protein is CASSPRQGEKLFF. The variable domain in full, completed from reference TRBV7-2 and TRBJ1-4, reads GAGVSQSPSNKVTEKGKDVELRCDPISGHTALYWYRQSLGQGLEFLIYFQGNSAPDKSGLPSDRFSAERTGGSVSTLTIQRTQQEDSAVYLCASSPRQGEKLFFGSGTQLSVL.

The DNA of the CDR3 is TGTGCCAGCAACACAGAGGGCGGGGTCGGGGAGCTGTTTTTT. The encoded protein is CASNTEGGVGELFF. The genes are TRBV2 and TRBJ2-2, with D maybe TRBD2 (6 bases). Trimming cost V 7 bases and J 7 bases, with 16 bases left between them. Germline V gene lookup returns CDR1 SNHLY and CDR2 FYNNEI. This CDR3 has 14 residues.

CDR3 DNA: TGTGCCAGCGGGTTACCGGGACAGGGTCTCTACGAGCAGTACTTC. Its protein product is CASGLPGQGLYEQYF. The J gene is TRBJ2-7, the V gene TRBV12-3 or TRBV12-4; 9 nucleotides agree with TRBD1. Trimming at V came to 8 bases and at J to 3 bases, leaving 11 bases not matched to a gene. The CDR3 totals 15 residues.

The chain carries TRBV18 and TRBJ1-2, with 8 bases aligning to TRBD1. The CDR3 contains 14 residues. From germline, CDR1 is KGHSH and CDR2 LQKENI. V shed 5 bases, J shed 4 bases, and the junction held 6 bases outside the gene matches. DNA of the CDR3: TGTGCCAGCTCATTAGGACAGGGCCCCTATGGCTACACCTTC. It encodes CASSLGQGPYGYTF.

The chain couples TRBV18 to TRBJ1-2, with TRBD1 identical over 8 bases. The length of the CDR3 is 16 residues. Germline values: CDR1 KGHSH, CDR2 LQKENI. The trim removed 4 bases at V and 4 bases at J, leaving 11 bases unmatched. The CDR3 DNA is TGTGCCAGCTCACGTGGACAGGGAGGAAACAGCTATGGCTACACCTTC. This codes for CASSRGQGGNSYGYTF.

The chain couples TRBV7-2 to TRBJ2-1, with 9 bases identical to TRBD2. The length of the CDR3 is 15 residues. With V trimmed by 5 bases and J by 9 bases, 11 bases remained unmatched. Germline assignment: CDR1 SGHTA and CDR2 FQGNSA. This chain's CDR3 is CASSPIAGGPGEQFF. The CDR3 nucleotides read TGTGCCAGCAGCCCAATCGCGGGGGGGCCGGGTGAGCAGTTCTTC.

The V and J genes are TRBV5-1 and TRBJ2-2; D is perhaps TRBD1 or TRBD2 (5 bases each). CDR3 length: 15 residues. V was clipped by 4 bases and J by 1 base, with 11 bases between them. Per the germline V gene, CDR1 is SGHRS and CDR2 is YFSETQ. For the CDR3, the DNA is TGCGCCAGCAGCCTAGGGACCGAGAACACCGGGGAGCTGTTTTTT. Residues: CASSLGTENTGELFF.

The gene calls are TRBV4-1 and TRBJ1-1; D remains unclear. The CDR3 covers 16 residues. Trimming left V 2 bases short and J 0 bases short, with 13 bases between. Germline CDR1 and CDR2: MGHRA and YSYEKL. CDR3 sequence reads: CASSQRAGRLNTEAFF. CDR3 sequence (DNA): TGCGCCAGCAGCCAAAGGGCCGGGCGGTTGAACACTGAAGCTTTCTTT.

The V gene is TRBV29-1, the J gene TRBJ2-2; D is perhaps TRBD1 (7 bases). Trimming stripped 8 bases from V and 0 bases from J, with 22 bases between. The V gene's germline CDR1 is SQVTM and CDR2 ANQGSEA. This CDR3 is 17 amino acids long. The CDR3 DNA reads TGCAGCCCGACGACAGGGAGGAAGTTTTCGAACACCGGGGAGCTGTTTTTT. Its translation is CSPTTGRKFSNTGELFF.

This rearrangement joins TRBV7-8 to TRBJ2-6; the match to TRBD1 covers 9 bases. The germline CDR1 and CDR2 sequences are SGHVS and FQNEAQ. This CDR3 is built from 17 residues. J lost 0 bases, V lost 3 bases, and 3 bases had no gene match. For the CDR3, the DNA is TGTGCCAGCAGCTTGGGACAGGGCCGCTCTGGGGCCAACGTCCTGACTTTC. Amino acids: CASSLGQGRSGANVLTF. The full variable domain, its missing parts supplied by reference TRBV7-8 and TRBJ2-6, is GAGVSQSPRYKVAKRGQDVALRCDPISGHVSLFWYQQALGQGPEFLTYFQNEAQLDKSGLPSDRFFAERPEGSVSTLKIQRTQQEDSAVYLCASSLGQGRSGANVLTFGAGSRLTVL.

The chain recombines TRBV12-3 or TRBV12-4 with TRBJ2-3; D is possibly TRBD1 (5 bases). This CDR3 region has 14 residues. The V end lost 5 bases, the J end lost 8 bases, and 17 bases lay between the germline ends. CDR3 amino acids: CASSPSSPRATQYF. The CDR3 nucleotides are TGTGCCAGCAGTCCGAGCTCCCCCAGGGCTACGCAGTATTTT.

The chain couples TRBV23-1 to TRBJ1-2; D gene unclear. TRBV23-1 is assigned to the ORF class and has an uncertain function. V dropped 6 bases and J dropped 5 bases, with 16 bases sitting between them. CDR3 length equals 14 residues. The CDR3 loop is CASSPRNIVYGYTF. CDR3 in DNA: TGCGCCAGCAGCCCTCGAAACATAGTGTATGGCTACACCTTC.

The chain links TRBV5-6 to TRBJ1-2; D ambiguous. Germline values: CDR1 SGHDT, CDR2 YYEEEE. The CDR3 runs 11 residues. Trimming left V 0 bases short and J 8 bases short, with 5 bases between. CDR3 DNA sequence: TGTGCCAGCAGCTTGGGGGCCGGCTACACCTTC. It translates to CASSLGAGYTF.

The V and J genes are TRBV6-5 and TRBJ1-2, with TRBD1 as a possible D gene (5 bases). The germline V and J ends were trimmed by 6 bases and 4 bases, with 15 bases remaining between them. CDR1 is MNHEY, CDR2 SVGAGI, per germline. The CDR3 totals 14 residues. This CDR3 is CASRLTGGGYGYTF. The CDR3 bases are TGTGCCAGCAGGCTAACCGGGGGGGGCTATGGCTACACCTTC.

J is TRBJ1-1 and V is TRBV19, with 7 bases identical to TRBD1. Germline CDR1 LNHDA, CDR2 SQIVND (reference sequence). V shed 7 bases, J shed 5 bases, and the junction held 13 bases outside the gene matches. The CDR3 length is 15 residues. This CDR3 reads CASIREGAPITEAFF. The CDR3 nucleotides read TGTGCCAGTATACGAGAGGGGGCTCCGATAACTGAAGCTTTCTTT.

The V gene is TRBV24-1, the J gene TRBJ2-3; D remains ambiguous. This CDR3 has 13 residues. Trimming left V 3 bases short and J 6 bases short, with 9 bases between. Germline CDR1 reads KGHDR; CDR2 reads SFDVKD. As DNA, the CDR3 is TGTGCCACCAGTGATCCCGGGCGGGATACGCAGTATTTT. Translated, it gives CATSDPGRDTQYF.

The chain carries TRBV12-3 or TRBV12-4 and TRBJ1-3; the D is unclear. V lost 4 bases to trimming and J lost 1 base, with 5 bases between them. The CDR3 has 13 residues. CDR3 bases: TGTGCCAGCAGTTCCATATCTGGAAACACCATATATTTT. Translation gives CASSSISGNTIYF.